These T cell receptor beta chains were read from a single sample in a study of identical twins. In TCRdb, the 5' RACE reads were re-called with MiXCR into one record per CDR3 protein. The sample has 420,000 or so distinct CDR3 sequences, under 20% seen once. Sequencing input: naive T cells sorted from blood. The origin of the receptors is a man in his forties or fifties in good health. Both conserved end residues are part of each CDR3. Fields, in order: CDR3 protein, CDR3 DNA, V gene, J gene, D gene, clone size. A D gene is named only where the DNA matches it firmly. A clone size is listed for some rows: how often the clone was seen (once, few, many), or a class if it is expanded.

CDR3 protein: CASSSRFAGGLDSYEQYF
CDR3 DNA: TGTGCCAGCAGTTCTCGTTTCGCAGGGGGCCTCGACTCCTACGAGCAGTACTTC
V gene: TRBV12-3/TRBV12-4
J gene: TRBJ2-7
D gene: TRBD1
clone size: many

CDR3 protein: CASRDRGTGSYGYTF
CDR3 DNA: TGTGCCAGCAGGGACAGGGGTACAGGGTCCTATGGCTACACCTTC
V gene: TRBV4-2
J gene: TRBJ1-2
D gene: TRBD1
clone size: .

CDR3 protein: CASSRDRENYGYTF
CDR3 DNA: TGTGCCAGCAGCCGGGACAGGGAAAACTATGGCTACACCTTC
V gene: TRBV27
J gene: TRBJ1-2
D gene: TRBD1
clone size: many

CDR3 protein: CASSVAGEDSGNTIYF
CDR3 DNA: TGTGCCAGCAGTGTCGCTGGGGAGGACTCTGGAAACACCATATATTTT
V gene: TRBV6-1
J gene: TRBJ1-3
D gene: .
clone size: few

CDR3 protein: CASSGGTGGNEKLFF
CDR3 DNA: TGTGCCAGCAGTGGTGGGACAGGGGGCAATGAAAAACTGTTTTTT
V gene: TRBV6-1
J gene: TRBJ1-4
D gene: TRBD1
clone size: .

CDR3 protein: CASSESAGLYGYTF
CDR3 DNA: TGTGCCAGCAGTGAATCGGCAGGGCTCTATGGCTACACCTTC
V gene: TRBV25-1
J gene: TRBJ1-2
D gene: .
clone size: few

CDR3 protein: CASSYQGSKTEAFF
CDR3 DNA: TGTGCCAGCAGTTACCAGGGTTCTAAGACTGAAGCTTTCTTT
V gene: TRBV6-5
J gene: TRBJ1-1
D gene: .
clone size: few

CDR3 protein: CSAPGQSSYEQYF
CDR3 DNA: TGCAGTGCACCCGGTCAGTCCTCCTACGAGCAGTACTTC
V gene: TRBV20-1
J gene: TRBJ2-7
D gene: .
clone size: few

CDR3 protein: CSVARLNTEAFF
CDR3 DNA: TGCAGCGTTGCCCGGTTGAACACTGAAGCTTTCTTT
V gene: TRBV29-1
J gene: TRBJ1-1
D gene: .
clone size: few

CDR3 protein: CASSPGGGLTDTQYF
CDR3 DNA: TGCGCCAGCAGCCCAGGGGGGGGGCTCACAGATACGCAGTATTTT
V gene: TRBV5-1
J gene: TRBJ2-3
D gene: .
clone size: few

CDR3 protein: CSIAGGAYEQYF
CDR3 DNA: TGCAGCATAGCGGGAGGAGCCTACGAGCAGTACTTC
V gene: TRBV20-1
J gene: TRBJ2-7
D gene: TRBD2
clone size: .

CDR3 protein: CASSLAPDRGVRAWGYTF
CDR3 DNA: TGTGCCAGCAGCTTGGCTCCGGACAGGGGCGTTCGGGCGTGGGGCTACACCTTC
V gene: TRBV5-5
J gene: TRBJ1-2
D gene: TRBD1
clone size: .

CDR3 protein: CSAKRGAYTDTQYF
CDR3 DNA: TGCAGTGCTAAGCGGGGGGCGTACACAGATACGCAGTATTTT
V gene: TRBV20-1
J gene: TRBJ2-3
D gene: TRBD2
clone size: .

CDR3 protein: CASSFQLHHGYTF
CDR3 DNA: TGTGCCAGCAGTTTTCAACTGCACCATGGCTACACCTTC
V gene: TRBV12-3/TRBV12-4
J gene: TRBJ1-2
D gene: .
clone size: .

CDR3 protein: CASSERDRASNSNQPQHF
CDR3 DNA: TGTGCCAGCAGTGAAAGGGACAGGGCGTCGAATAGCAATCAGCCCCAGCATTTT
V gene: TRBV6-1
J gene: TRBJ1-5
D gene: TRBD1
clone size: few

CDR3 protein: CASSVEPKYEQYF
CDR3 DNA: TGTGCCAGCAGCGTAGAACCCAAGTACGAGCAGTACTTC
V gene: TRBV9
J gene: TRBJ2-7
D gene: .
clone size: many

CDR3 protein: CATSDSARTGEQYF
CDR3 DNA: TGTGCCACCAGTGACTCGGCGCGAACTGGCGAGCAGTACTTC
V gene: TRBV24-1
J gene: TRBJ2-7
D gene: .
clone size: .